The clone carrying this T cell receptor beta chain was counted many times. What it binds is not known. Researchers took RNA transcripts and amplified TCR beta CDR3 regions from them. The library came from an HTBI-primed first-round RT-PCR and a second-round multiplex PCR. TCRdb redid the calling of the multiplex PCR reads with MiXCR, one entry per CDR3 protein. The profile covers about 390,000 distinct CDR3 sequences, with 15% to 20% appearing a single time and around 2.4% taken by the ten largest. The sample originates from a study of Graves' ophthalmopathy and Graves' hyperthyroidism. Study-level results: Clonotypes were expanded in thyroid at above 0.001 frequency, and most also appeared in blood.

Per the germline V gene, CDR1 is SGHVS and CDR2 is FQNEAQ. This CDR3 contains 18 residues. Deletions cut 1 base from V and 5 bases from J, with 23 bases between. The sample taken for sequencing was peripheral blood. The chain carries TRBV7-8 and TRBJ2-5; unclear D gene. The clonotype was recovered from an adult woman with stable Graves' hyperthyroidism. The CDR3 protein is CASSLVVALTRIRETQYF. DNA of the CDR3: TGTGCCAGCAGCTTAGTGGTAGCCCTAACGCGAATCCGTGAGACCCAGTACTTC.